This T cell receptor beta chain was sequenced for a study of shared clonotypes between healthy human individuals. Study details: A donor's plate count was three for CD4 naive and three for CD4 memory; CD8 naive had two and CD8 memory one.

CD45RO negativity and positive selection for CCR7 defined naive CD8 cells, a population that excluded terminally differentiated effector memory CD45RA+ cells. The donors were all Caucasian adults (living in Nashville, Tennessee). Study-level points and caveats: Clonotype sharing across a few donors was observed for 5% to 6.5% of naive CD4 clonotypes.

Each sorted subset replicate got 200 ng genomic DNA, roughly 30,000 genomes. Sequenced by immunoSEQ multiplex PCR; TCRdb stores in-frame clones only, minus some. The sample lists 800,000 to 950,000 clones, around 96% occurring once. As to this clone: Antigen: not known.

The sequence was obtained from a man aged 30 to 39 in good health. The sequenced material came from naive CD8+ T cells sorted from blood.

The CDR3 nucleotides are TGTGCCAGCAGGACAGGCCCCGAGCAGTACTTC. Translated: CASRTGPEQYF. The J gene is TRBJ2-7, the V gene TRBV27; perhaps TRBD1 as D (6 bases). Germline V gene lookup returns CDR1 MNHEY and CDR2 SMNVEV (reference sequence). Trimming removed 6 bases at V and 6 bases at J, with 9 bases between. This CDR3 has 11 amino acids.